This T cell receptor beta chain was identified during a study of shared clonotypes between healthy human individuals. V was pared by 11 bases and J by 0 bases, with 11 bases of the junction left unmatched. CDR1 is MNHNY, CDR2 SVGAGI, per germline (reference sequence). The CDR3 covers 16 residues. For this clone: Its target is not known.

General observations from the study: With a handful of donors compared, approximately 5.5% of naive CD4 clonotypes were shared. Blood was the sole source, and tissue repertoires probably differ.

Some 32,000 T cell genomes, or about 0.2 ug DNA, went into the sorted-subset replicate PCRs. The table came from immunoSEQ multiplex PCR; TCRdb's copy has only in-frame clones and leaves some out. The table records a few million clones, approximately 96% of them present only once. CD45RA+ naive and CD45RA-negative memory subsets were separated from CD4+ cells. The genes are TRBV6-6 and TRBJ1-1; 11 nucleotides agree with TRBD1. This TCR came from a man aged 18 to 29 in good health. The source material was naive CD4+ T cells sorted from blood. Subset indicated: CD45RA+ positively selected. CDR3 loop: CASLTGQGVLNTEAFF. The CDR3 DNA follows: TGTGCCTCGCTTACGGGACAGGGGGTCTTGAACACTGAAGCTTTCTTT.